This passage covers 5 T cell receptor beta chains from one sample sequenced in a study of shared clonotypes between healthy human individuals. Generated by immunoSEQ multiplex PCR, the TCRdb table keeps only in-frame clones and is missing some. The sample gives about 2.1 million clones, roughly 91% of which show up once; approximately 1.7% is in the top ten. Naive CD8 cells were CD45RO-negative, positively selected for CCR7, excluding terminally differentiated effector memory CD45RA+ cells. The sequencing sample was made of naive CD8+ T cells from PBMCs. All receptors come from a young man in good health. Some clones in this sample may be carry-over from other donors' samples.

The chain joins TRBV7-8 to TRBJ2-2; TRBD2 agrees at 7 bases. V trimming: 1 base; J trimming: 5 bases; junction bases outside the gene matches: 7. The CDR3 contains 16 residues. CDR1 is SGHVS, CDR2 FQNEAQ, per germline. The CDR3 here is CASSLGSSGSTGELFF. The CDR3 bases are TGTGCCAGCAGCTTAGGGTCTAGCGGTTCGACCGGGGAGCTGTTTTTT.

The CDR3 DNA follows: TGTGCCACCAGCAGAGATCGTTTTCAAGAGACCCAGTACTTC. Encoded protein: CATSRDRFQETQYF. V gene TRBV15 combines with J gene TRBJ2-5; no clear D gene. The V gene's germline CDR1 is LNHNV and CDR2 YYDKDF (reference sequence). The CDR3 consists of 14 residues. V was clipped by 0 bases and J by 2 bases, with 7 bases between them.

Concerning this clone itself: A read error may produce the germline difference seen at one junction end. CDR3 nucleotides: TGTGTCAGTAGTTCGGAGACCCGACGCACAGATACGCAGTATTTT. It codes for CVSSSETRRTDTQYF. V is TRBV19 and J is TRBJ2-3; D is uncertain. Germline CDR1 is LNHDA and CDR2 is SQIVND (reference sequence). The CDR3 runs 15 residues. The full variable domain, its missing parts supplied by reference TRBV19 and TRBJ2-3, is DGGITQSPKYLFRKEGQNVTLSCEQNLNHDAMYWYRQDPGQGLRLIYYSQIVNDFQKGDIAEGYSVSREKKESFPLTVTSAQKNPTAFYLCVSSSETRRTDTQYFGPGTRLTVL.

V gene TRBV27 combines with J gene TRBJ2-7, with a weak D call TRBD1 (6 bases). The CDR3 sequence is 12 residues long. Germline V gene data show CDR1 as MNHEY and CDR2 as SMNVEV (reference sequence). Trimming stripped 11 bases from V and 1 base from J, with 12 bases between. The CDR3 nucleotides are TGTGCCTCAGGGGACGAATCCTACGAGCAGTACTTC. The encoded protein is CASGDESYEQYF.

On this clone itself: Other DNA sequences in this sample translate to the same CDR3. This rearrangement joins TRBV9 to TRBJ1-2; maybe TRBD1 (5 bases). This CDR3 is built from 14 residues. Per the germline V gene, CDR1 is SGDLS and CDR2 is YYNGEE. The V end was cut by 0 bases, the J end by 2 bases, with 8 bases between. CDR3 protein: CASSVAGANYGYTF. CDR3 in DNA: TGTGCCAGCAGCGTAGCTGGGGCCAACTATGGCTACACCTTC.